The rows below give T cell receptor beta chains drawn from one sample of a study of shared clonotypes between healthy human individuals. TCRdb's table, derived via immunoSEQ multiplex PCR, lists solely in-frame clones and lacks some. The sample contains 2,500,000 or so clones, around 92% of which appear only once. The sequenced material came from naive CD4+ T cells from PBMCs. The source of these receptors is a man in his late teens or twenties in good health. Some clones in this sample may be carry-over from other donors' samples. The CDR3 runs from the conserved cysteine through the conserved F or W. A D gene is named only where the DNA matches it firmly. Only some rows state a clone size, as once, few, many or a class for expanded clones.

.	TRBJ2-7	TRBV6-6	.	TGTGCCAGCAGTTACAAGGGCAGGGGGGATGTAAACGAGCAGTACTTC	CASSYKGRGDVNEQYF
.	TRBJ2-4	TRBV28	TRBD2	TGTGCCAGCAGTGGCGCGGGAGGGCCGTCTCCGCAAAACATTCAGTACTTC	CASSGAGGPSPQNIQYF
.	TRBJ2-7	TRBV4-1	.	TGCGCCAGCAGCCAAATGACCGCTACGTGGTACGAGCAGTACTTC	CASSQMTATWYEQYF
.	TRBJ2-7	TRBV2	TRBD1	TGTGCCAGCAGTGACCAGGGACAGGGTATGTACGAGCAGTACTTC	CASSDQGQGMYEQYF
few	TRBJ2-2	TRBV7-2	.	TGTGCCAGCAGCTTAGCCAGTCAGCCCACCGGGGAGCTGTTTTTT	CASSLASQPTGELFF
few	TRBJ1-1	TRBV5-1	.	TGCGCCAGCAGCCCGGGGGGTCCGGCGGCGGCTTTCTTT	CASSPGGPAAAFF
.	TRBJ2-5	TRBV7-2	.	TGTGCCAGCAGCTTAGGTATAGAGACCCAGTACTTC	CASSLGIETQYF
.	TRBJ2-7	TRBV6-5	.	TGTGCCAGCAAAACCGGGACTCACCTTGCCTACGAGCAGTACTTC	CASKTGTHLAYEQYF
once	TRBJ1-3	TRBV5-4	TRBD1	TGTGCCAGCAGCTTTGGACAGGTTAACTCTGGAAACACCATATATTTT	CASSFGQVNSGNTIYF
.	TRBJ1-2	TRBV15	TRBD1	TGTGCCACCAGCACTAGGGGACAGTCCTACGGCTACACCTTC	CATSTRGQSYGYTF
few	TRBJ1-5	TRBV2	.	TGTGCCAGCAGTGACACTCCGGGGACGAAAGAAGATTTT	CASSDTPGTKEDF
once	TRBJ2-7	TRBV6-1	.	TGTGCCAGCAGTGAATCCTACGAGCAGTACTTC	CASSESYEQYF
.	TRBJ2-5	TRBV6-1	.	TGTGCCACCCGCGAAGGAGGCGGACAAGAGACCCAGTACTTC	CATREGGGQETQYF